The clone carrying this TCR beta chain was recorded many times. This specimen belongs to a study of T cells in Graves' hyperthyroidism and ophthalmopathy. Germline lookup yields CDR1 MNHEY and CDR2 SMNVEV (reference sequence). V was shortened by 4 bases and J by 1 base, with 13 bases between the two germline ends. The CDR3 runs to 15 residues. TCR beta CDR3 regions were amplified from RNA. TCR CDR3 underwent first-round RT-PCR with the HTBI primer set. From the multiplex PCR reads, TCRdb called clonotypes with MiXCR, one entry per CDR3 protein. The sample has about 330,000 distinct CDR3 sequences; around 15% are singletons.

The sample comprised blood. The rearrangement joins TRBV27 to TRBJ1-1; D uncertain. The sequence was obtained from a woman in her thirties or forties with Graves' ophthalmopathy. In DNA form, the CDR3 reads TGTGCCAGCAGTTATTCTGGGCAGGAGAACACTGAAGCTTTCTTT. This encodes CASSYSGQENTEAFF.